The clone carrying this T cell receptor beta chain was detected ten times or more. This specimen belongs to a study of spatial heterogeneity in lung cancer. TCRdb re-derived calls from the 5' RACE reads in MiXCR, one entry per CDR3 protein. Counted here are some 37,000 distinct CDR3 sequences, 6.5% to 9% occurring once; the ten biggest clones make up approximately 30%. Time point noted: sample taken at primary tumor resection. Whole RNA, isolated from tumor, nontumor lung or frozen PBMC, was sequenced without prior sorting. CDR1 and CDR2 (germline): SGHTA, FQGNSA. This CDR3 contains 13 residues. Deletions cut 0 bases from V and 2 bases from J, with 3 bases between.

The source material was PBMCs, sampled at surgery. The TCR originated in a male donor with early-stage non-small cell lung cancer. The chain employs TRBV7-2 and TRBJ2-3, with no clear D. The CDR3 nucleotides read TGTGCCAGCAGCTTAGCACACACAGATACGCAGTATTTT. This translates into CASSLAHTDTQYF.